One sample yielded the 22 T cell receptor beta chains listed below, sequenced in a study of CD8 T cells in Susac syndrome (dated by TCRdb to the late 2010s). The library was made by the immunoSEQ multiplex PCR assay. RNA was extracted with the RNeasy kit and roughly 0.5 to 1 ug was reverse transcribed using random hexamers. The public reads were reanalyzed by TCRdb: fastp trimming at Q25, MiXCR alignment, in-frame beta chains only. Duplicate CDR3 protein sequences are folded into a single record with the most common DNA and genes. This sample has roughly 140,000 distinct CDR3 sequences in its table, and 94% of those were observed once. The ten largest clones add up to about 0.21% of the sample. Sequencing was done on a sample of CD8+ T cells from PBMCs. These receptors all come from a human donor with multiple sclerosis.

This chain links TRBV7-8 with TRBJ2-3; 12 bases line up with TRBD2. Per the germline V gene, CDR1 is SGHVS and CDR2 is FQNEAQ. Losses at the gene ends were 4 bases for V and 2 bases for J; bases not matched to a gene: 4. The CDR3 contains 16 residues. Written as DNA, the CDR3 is TGTGCCAGCAGCTCCGGACTAGCGGGGACCACAGATACGCAGTATTTT. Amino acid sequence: CASSSGLAGTTDTQYF.

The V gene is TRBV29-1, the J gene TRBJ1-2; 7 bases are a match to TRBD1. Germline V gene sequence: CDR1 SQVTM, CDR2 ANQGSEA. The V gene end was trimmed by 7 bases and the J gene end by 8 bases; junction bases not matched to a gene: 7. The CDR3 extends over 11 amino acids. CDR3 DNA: TGCAGCGCTCGACAGGGTAAAGGCTACACCTTC. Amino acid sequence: CSARQGKGYTF.

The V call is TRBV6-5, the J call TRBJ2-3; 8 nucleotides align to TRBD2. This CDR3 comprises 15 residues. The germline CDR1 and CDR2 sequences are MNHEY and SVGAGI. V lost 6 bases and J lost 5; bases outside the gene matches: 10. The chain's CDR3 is CASSPPPGGIDTQYF. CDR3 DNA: TGTGCCAGCAGCCCCCCACCGGGGGGGATAGATACGCAGTATTTT.

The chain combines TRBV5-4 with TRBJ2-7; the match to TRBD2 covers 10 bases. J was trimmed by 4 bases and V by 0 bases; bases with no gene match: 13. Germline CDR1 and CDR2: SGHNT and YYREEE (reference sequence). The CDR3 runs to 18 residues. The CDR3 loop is CASSLEPRIAGGTYEQYF. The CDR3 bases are TGTGCCAGCAGCTTGGAACCAAGGATAGCGGGGGGCACTTACGAGCAGTACTTC.

Here the CDR3 reads CASSLYRANPTGELFF. The CDR3 DNA reads as TGTGCCAGCAGCTTATATCGAGCGAACCCCACCGGGGAGCTGTTTTTT. This chain joins TRBV13 and TRBJ2-2; D gene uncertain. Trimming cost V 2 bases and J 4 bases, with 14 bases left between them. The CDR3 sequence is 16 residues long. The germline gives CDR1 PRHDT, CDR2 FYEKMQ (reference sequence).

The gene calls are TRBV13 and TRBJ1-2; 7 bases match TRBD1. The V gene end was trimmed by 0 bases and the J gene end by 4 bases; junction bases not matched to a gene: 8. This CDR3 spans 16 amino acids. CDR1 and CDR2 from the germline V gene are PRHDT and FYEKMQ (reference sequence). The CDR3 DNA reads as TGTGCCAGCAGCTTAGGGACAGGGCAGCTTGTCTATGGCTACACCTTC. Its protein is CASSLGTGQLVYGYTF.

CDR3 in amino acids: CASRTGHGTEAFF. CDR3 nucleotide sequence: TGTGCCAGCAGGACTGGGCATGGGACTGAAGCTTTCTTT. The chain joins TRBV7-9 to TRBJ1-1; D is unresolved. This CDR3 comprises 13 residues. V lost 6 bases and J 5 bases, leaving 13 bases between the germline ends. The germline gives CDR1 SEHNR, CDR2 FQNEAQ (reference sequence).

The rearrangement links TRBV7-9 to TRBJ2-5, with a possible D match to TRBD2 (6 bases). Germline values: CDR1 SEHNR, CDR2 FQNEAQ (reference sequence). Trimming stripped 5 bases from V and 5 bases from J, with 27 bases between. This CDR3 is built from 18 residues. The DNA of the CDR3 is TGTGCCAGCAGCCCTAGGGGCGGAGGGGTCATCCCGGGTGAGACCCAGTACTTC. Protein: CASSPRGGGVIPGETQYF.

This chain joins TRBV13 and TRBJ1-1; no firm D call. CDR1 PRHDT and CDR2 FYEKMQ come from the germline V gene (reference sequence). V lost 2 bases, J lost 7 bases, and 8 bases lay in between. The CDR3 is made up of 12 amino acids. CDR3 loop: CASSLLNGEAFF. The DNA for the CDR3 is TGTGCCAGCAGCTTATTAAATGGTGAAGCTTTCTTT. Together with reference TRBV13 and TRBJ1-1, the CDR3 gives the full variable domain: AAGVIQSPRHLIKEKRETATLKCYPIPRHDTVYWYQQGPGQDPQFLISFYEKMQSDKGSIPDRFSAQQFSDYHSELNMSSLELGDSALYFCASSLLNGEAFFGQGTRLTVV.

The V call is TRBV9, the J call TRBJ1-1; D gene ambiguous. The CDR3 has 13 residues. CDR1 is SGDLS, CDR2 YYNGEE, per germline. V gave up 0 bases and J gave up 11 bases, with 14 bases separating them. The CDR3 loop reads CASSVGDTLNAFF. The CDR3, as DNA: TGTGCCAGCAGCGTAGGCGATACACTGAACGCTTTCTTT.

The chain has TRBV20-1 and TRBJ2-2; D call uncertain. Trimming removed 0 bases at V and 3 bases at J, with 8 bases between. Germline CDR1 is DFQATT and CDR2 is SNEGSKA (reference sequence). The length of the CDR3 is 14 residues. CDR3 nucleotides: TGCAGTGCTAGAGATAGAGGCGACACCGGGGAGCTGTTTTTT. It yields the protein CSARDRGDTGELFF.

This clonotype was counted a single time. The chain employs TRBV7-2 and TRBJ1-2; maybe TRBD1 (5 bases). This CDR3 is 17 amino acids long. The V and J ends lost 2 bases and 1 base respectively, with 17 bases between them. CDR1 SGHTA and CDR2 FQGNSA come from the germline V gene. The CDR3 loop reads CASSLPEQVTRNYGYTF. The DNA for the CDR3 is TGTGCCAGCAGCTTACCCGAACAGGTTACCCGTAACTATGGCTACACCTTC.

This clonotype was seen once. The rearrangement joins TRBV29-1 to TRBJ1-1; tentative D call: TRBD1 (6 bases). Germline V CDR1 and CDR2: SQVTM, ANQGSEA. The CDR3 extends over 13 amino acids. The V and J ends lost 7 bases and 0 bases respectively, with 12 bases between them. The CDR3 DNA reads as TGCAGCGGGCGAGGGGGTGTGAACACTGAAGCTTTCTTT. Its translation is CSGRGGVNTEAFF.

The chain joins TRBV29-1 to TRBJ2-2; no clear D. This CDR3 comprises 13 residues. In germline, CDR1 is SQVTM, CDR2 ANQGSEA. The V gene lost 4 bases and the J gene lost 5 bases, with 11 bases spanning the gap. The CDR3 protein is CSVVAADTGELFF. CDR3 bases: TGCAGCGTTGTCGCAGCAGATACCGGGGAGCTGTTTTTT.

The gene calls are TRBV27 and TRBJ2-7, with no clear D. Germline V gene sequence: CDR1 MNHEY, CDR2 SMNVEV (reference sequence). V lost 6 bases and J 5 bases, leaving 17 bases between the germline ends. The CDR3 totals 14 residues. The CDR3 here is CASSLDAGVNEQYF. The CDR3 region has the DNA TGTGCCAGCAGCCTAGACGCAGGAGTCAACGAGCAGTACTTC.

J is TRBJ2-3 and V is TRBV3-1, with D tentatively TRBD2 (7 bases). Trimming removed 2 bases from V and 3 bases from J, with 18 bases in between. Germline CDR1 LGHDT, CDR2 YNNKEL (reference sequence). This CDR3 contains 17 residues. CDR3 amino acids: CASSQTPGGGQTDTQYF. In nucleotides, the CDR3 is TGTGCCAGCAGCCAAACTCCGGGCGGGGGCCAAACAGATACGCAGTATTTT.

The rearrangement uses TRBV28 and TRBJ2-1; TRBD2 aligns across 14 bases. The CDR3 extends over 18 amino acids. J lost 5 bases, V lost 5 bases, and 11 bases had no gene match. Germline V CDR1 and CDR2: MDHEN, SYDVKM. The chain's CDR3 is CASSRLAGGTGPHNEQFF. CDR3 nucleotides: TGTGCCAGCAGTAGACTAGCGGGGGGGACAGGTCCCCACAATGAGCAGTTCTTC.

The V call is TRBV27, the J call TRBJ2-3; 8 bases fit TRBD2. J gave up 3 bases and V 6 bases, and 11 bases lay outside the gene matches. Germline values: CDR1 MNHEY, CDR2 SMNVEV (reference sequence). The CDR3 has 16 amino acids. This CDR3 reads CASSPSGGDRTDTQYF. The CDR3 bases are TGTGCCAGCAGCCCAAGCGGGGGTGATCGGACAGATACGCAGTATTTT.

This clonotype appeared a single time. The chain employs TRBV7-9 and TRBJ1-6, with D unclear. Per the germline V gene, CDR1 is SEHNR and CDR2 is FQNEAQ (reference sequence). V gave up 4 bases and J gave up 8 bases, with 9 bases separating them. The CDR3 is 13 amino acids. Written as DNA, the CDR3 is TGTGCCAGCAGCTCGCCAGAGGATTCACCCCTCCACTTT. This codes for CASSSPEDSPLHF.

The CDR3 nucleotides are TGTGCCAGCAGCTTGGCAGGGTCAAGCTCCTACGAGCAGTACTTC. Translation: CASSLAGSSSYEQYF. The rearrangement joins TRBV13 to TRBJ2-7, with a weak D call TRBD1 (5 bases). The CDR3 loop spans 15 amino acids. Germline CDR1 is PRHDT and CDR2 is FYEKMQ (reference sequence). The V and J ends lost 3 bases and 0 bases respectively, with 12 bases between them.

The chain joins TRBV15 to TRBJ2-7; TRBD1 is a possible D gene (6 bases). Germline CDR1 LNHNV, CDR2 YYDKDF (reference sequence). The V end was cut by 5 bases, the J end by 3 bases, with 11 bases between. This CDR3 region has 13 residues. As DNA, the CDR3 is TGTGCCACCAGCCTGGGACATAACTACGAGCAGTACTTC. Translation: CATSLGHNYEQYF.

The CDR3 loop is CASSFRGRLNTEAFF. The CDR3 DNA sequence: TGTGCCAGCAGTTTCAGGGGGCGATTGAACACTGAAGCTTTCTTT. The V gene is TRBV12-3 or TRBV12-4, the J gene TRBJ1-1, with TRBD1 matching over 8 bases. The CDR3 is 15 amino acids. J was trimmed by 0 bases and V by 3 bases; bases with no gene match: 3.